This TCR beta chain was retrieved from a study of T cell repertoires in cytomegalovirus infection. Many counts were recorded for this clonotype. One entry per CDR3 protein, called by TCRdb with MiXCR from the reads. The sample consists of a few hundred thousand distinct CDR3 sequences, around a sixth of them appearing once. The germline V gene has CDR1 LGHNA and CDR2 YSLEER. Trimming removed 0 bases from V and 5 bases from J, with 16 bases in between. The CDR3 has 16 amino acids. Sample: PBMCs. J is TRBJ2-5 and V is TRBV4-3; possibly TRBD2 for D (7 bases). This sequence was found in a human donor in good health (CMV status not recorded). Some clones in this sample may be carry-over from other donors' samples. CDR3 DNA sequence: TGCGCCAGCAGCCAAGATAAAACGGGGGGCGGGGAGACCCAGTACTTC. It translates to CASSQDKTGGGETQYF.